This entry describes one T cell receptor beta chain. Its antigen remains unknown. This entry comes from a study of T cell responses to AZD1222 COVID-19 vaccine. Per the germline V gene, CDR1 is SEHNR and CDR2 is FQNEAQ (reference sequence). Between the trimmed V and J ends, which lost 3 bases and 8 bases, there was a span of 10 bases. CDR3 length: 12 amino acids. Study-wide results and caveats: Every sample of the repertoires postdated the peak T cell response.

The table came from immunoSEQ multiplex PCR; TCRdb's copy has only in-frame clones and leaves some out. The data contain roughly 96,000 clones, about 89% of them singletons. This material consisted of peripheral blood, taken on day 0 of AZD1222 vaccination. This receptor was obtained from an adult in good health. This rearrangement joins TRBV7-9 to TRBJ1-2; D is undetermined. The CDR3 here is CASSFLREGYTF. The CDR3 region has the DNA TGTGCCAGCAGCTTCTTGCGGGAAGGCTACACCTTC. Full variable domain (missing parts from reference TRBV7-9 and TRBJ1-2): DTGVSQNPRHKITKRGQNVTFRCDPISEHNRLYWYRQTLGQGPEFLTYFQNEAQLEKSRLLSDRFSAERPKGSFSTLEIQRTEQGDSAMYLCASSFLREGYTFGSGTRLTVV.